Shown below are 31 T cell receptor beta chains from a single sample sequenced in a study of T cell responses to AZD1222 COVID-19 vaccine. The table came from immunoSEQ multiplex PCR; TCRdb's copy has only in-frame clones and leaves some out. The sample contains about 120,000 clones, around 92% of which appear only once. Sample: peripheral blood, taken on day 0 of AZD1222 vaccination. The receptors here all came from an adult in good health.

This sequence joins TRBV6-2 or TRBV6-3 and TRBJ2-3, with TRBD2 identical over 12 bases. Per the germline V gene, CDR1 is MNHEY and CDR2 is SVGEGT. This CDR3 contains 20 residues. The V and J ends lost 2 bases and 3 bases, in that order; junction bases with no gene match: 15. The CDR3 protein is CASSYQPLAGGPMVTDTQYF. The CDR3 bases are TGTGCCAGCAGTTACCAGCCCCTAGCGGGGGGGCCTATGGTAACAGATACGCAGTATTTT.

The chain uses TRBV9 and TRBJ2-1, with D unclear. In germline, CDR1 is SGDLS, CDR2 YYNGEE. This CDR3 spans 14 amino acids. Between the trimmed V and J ends, which lost 3 bases and 5 bases, there was a span of 12 bases. The CDR3: CASSAYRVDNEQFF. The CDR3 bases are TGTGCCAGCAGCGCCTACCGGGTAGACAATGAGCAGTTCTTC.

The chain recombines TRBV6-5 with TRBJ1-1, with TRBD1 as a possible D gene (6 bases). The V gene lost 4 bases and the J gene lost 3 bases, with 18 bases spanning the gap. Germline loops: CDR1 MNHEY, CDR2 SVGAGI. The CDR3 totals 16 residues. For the CDR3, the DNA is TGTGCCAGCAGTTCAGACAGGAAAGTTGAGTACACTGAAGCTTTCTTT. It translates to CASSSDRKVEYTEAFF.

V is TRBV7-9 and J is TRBJ2-7; 8 nucleotides line up with TRBD2. Per the germline V gene, CDR1 is SEHNR and CDR2 is FQNEAQ (reference sequence). This CDR3 has 17 amino acids. With 5 bases clipped from V and 2 bases from J, the junction kept 14 bases outside the gene matches. The DNA of the CDR3 is TGTGCCAGCAGCCCCCCGGCGGGGGGCCTCTCAACCTACGAGCAGTACTTC. Its translation is CASSPPAGGLSTYEQYF.

This clone was found a few times. The rearrangement links TRBV6-2 or TRBV6-3 to TRBJ2-3; D gene uncertain. V lost 2 bases and J 2 bases, leaving 5 bases between the germline ends. Looked up from germline, CDR1 is MNHEY and CDR2 is SVGEGT. There are 13 residues in the CDR3. The CDR3 loop is CASSYRDTDTQYF. The CDR3 nucleotides are TGTGCCAGCAGTTACAGGGACACAGATACGCAGTATTTT.

V usage is TRBV6-2 or TRBV6-3 and J usage is TRBJ2-5, with 11 bases identical to TRBD2. Germline CDR1 reads MNHEY; CDR2 reads SVGEGT. The junction had 18 bases not matched to a gene; V was cut back by 2 bases and J by 4 bases. The CDR3 consists of 20 residues. The CDR3 DNA reads as TGTGCCAGCAGTTACCAAATACCAACGAGACTAGCGGGAATAGGAGAGACCCAGTACTTC. Its protein product is CASSYQIPTRLAGIGETQYF.

This clone showed up just once. The chain has TRBV24-1 and TRBJ1-2; 10 bases line up with TRBD1. V shed 10 bases and J 6 bases; nucleotides not matched to a gene: 10. Germline CDR1 reads KGHDR; CDR2 reads SFDVKD. This CDR3 region has 14 residues. The CDR3 spells CATKGDRGRDGYTF. The CDR3 DNA is TGTGCCACGAAAGGAGACAGGGGGCGCGATGGCTACACCTTC.

This chain joins TRBV27 and TRBJ1-5, with D possibly being TRBD1 (5 bases). This CDR3 is built from 16 residues. Trimming cost V 8 bases and J 0 bases, with 17 bases left between them. Germline V gene lookup returns CDR1 MNHEY and CDR2 SMNVEV (reference sequence). This CDR3 is CASGELRGNSNQPQHF. The CDR3 DNA reads as TGTGCCAGCGGAGAATTAAGGGGTAATAGCAATCAGCCCCAGCATTTT.

The chain is built from TRBV11-3 and TRBJ1-4; tentatively, D is TRBD1 (6 bases). Germline V gives CDR1 SGHNT, CDR2 YENEEA. Trimming pared 4 bases from V and 7 bases from J, leaving 25 bases between. This CDR3 has 18 residues. CDR3 protein: CASSSGQQATPWGEKLFF. In DNA form, the CDR3 reads TGTGCCAGCAGCTCCGGACAGCAGGCCACACCGTGGGGTGAAAAACTGTTTTTT.

This chain connects TRBV27 to TRBJ2-7; D may be TRBD2 (6 bases). CDR1 is MNHEY, CDR2 SMNVEV, per germline (reference sequence). The CDR3 has 16 residues. With 6 bases removed from V and 2 bases from J, the gap between germline ends came to 20 bases. The CDR3 here is CASSPLGRDSTYEQYF. The CDR3 DNA is TGTGCCAGCAGCCCATTAGGCCGGGACTCCACCTACGAGCAGTACTTC.

The chain employs TRBV28 and TRBJ2-5; D might be TRBD1 (7 bases). CDR3 length: 16 residues. Germline values: CDR1 MDHEN, CDR2 SYDVKM. The V end was cut by 6 bases, the J end by 4 bases, with 21 bases between. The chain's CDR3 is CASSDPRGVITETQYF. The DNA of the CDR3 is TGTGCCAGCAGCGACCCCAGGGGGGTCATCACAGAGACCCAGTACTTC. Full variable domain (rest looked up from reference TRBV28 and TRBJ2-5): DVKVTQSSRYLVKRTGEKVFLECVQDMDHENMFWYRQDPGLGLRLIYFSYDVKMKEKGDIPEGYSVSREKKERFSLILESASTNQTSMYLCASSDPRGVITETQYFGPGTRLLVL.

V usage is TRBV9 and J usage is TRBJ2-7; D not resolved. Germline V gene sequence: CDR1 SGDLS, CDR2 YYNGEE. This CDR3 has 13 residues. Trimming took off 4 bases at V and 1 base at J, with 9 bases between the two ends. The CDR3 region is CASSLDDSYEQYF. CDR3 nucleotide sequence: TGTGCCAGCAGCCTTGACGATTCCTACGAGCAGTACTTC.

This clone was found once. This chain uses TRBV7-2 with TRBJ2-7; D perhaps matches TRBD2 (6 bases). V was shortened by 1 base and J by 6 bases, with 10 bases between the two germline ends. The CDR3 totals 13 residues. Germline-derived CDR1 and CDR2 are SGHTA and FQGNSA. The DNA of the CDR3 is TGTGCCAGCAGCTTAGACCAGGGAGGCGAGCAGTACTTC. It codes for CASSLDQGGEQYF.

The rearrangement links TRBV28 to TRBJ1-2, with D perhaps matching TRBD1 (6 bases). This CDR3 contains 13 residues. V was trimmed by 6 bases and J by 6 bases, leaving 14 bases between them. The germline CDR1 and CDR2 sequences are MDHEN and SYDVKM. The CDR3 loop is CASRSLGADGYTF. In DNA form, the CDR3 reads TGTGCCAGCAGATCCCTGGGGGCGGATGGCTACACCTTC.

The chain combines TRBV30 with TRBJ2-6; TRBD1 agrees at 7 bases. Trimming removed 3 bases from V and 2 bases from J; junction bases left unmatched: 7. This CDR3 has 16 residues. Germline assignment: CDR1 GTSNPN and CDR2 SVGIG (reference sequence). This CDR3 is CAWRRGLLPGANVLTF. The CDR3 nucleotides read TGTGCCTGGAGGAGGGGGCTGCTCCCTGGGGCCAACGTCCTGACTTTC.

The CDR3 sequence: CASSYSTEAFF. The CDR3 nucleotides read TGTGCCAGCAGTTACAGCACTGAAGCTTTCTTT. The rearrangement joins TRBV6-6 to TRBJ1-1; no firm D call. V lost 2 bases, J lost 4 bases, and 2 bases lay in between. Germline lookup yields CDR1 MNHNY and CDR2 SVGAGI (reference sequence). The CDR3 loop spans 11 amino acids.

In regard to this clone: At one end, the junction sequence differs from germline, possibly due to a read error. V is TRBV7-7 and J is TRBJ1-4; the D gene is possibly TRBD1 (5 bases). The CDR3 contains 16 residues. Germline V lookup: CDR1 SSHAT, CDR2 FNYEAQ (reference sequence). The CDR3 region has the DNA TGTGCTAGCAGCTTAGGAACCGGGACGGCCTATGAAAAACTGTTTTTT. Its translation: CASSLGTGTAYEKLFF.

The rearrangement links TRBV5-1 to TRBJ1-6; D uncertain. The CDR3 is made up of 13 amino acids. CDR1 is SGHRS, CDR2 YFSETQ, per germline. V was pared by 4 bases and J by 8 bases, with 10 bases between. CDR3 bases: TGCGCCAGCAGCCCTAGTGGGGATTCACCCCTCCACTTT. It codes for CASSPSGDSPLHF.

The chain employs TRBV7-9 and TRBJ1-1; 8 bases match TRBD1. V gave up 1 base and J gave up 1 base; unmatched junction bases: 8. The CDR3 totals 17 residues. The germline CDR1 and CDR2 sequences are SEHNR and FQNEAQ (reference sequence). CDR3 DNA: TGTGCCAGCAGCTTAGGGACAGGGATCTTAGGGAACACTGAAGCTTTCTTT. This translates into CASSLGTGILGNTEAFF.

The chain employs TRBV12-3 or TRBV12-4 and TRBJ2-3, with unresolved D. Trimming cost V 6 bases and J 3 bases, with 4 bases left between them. This CDR3 comprises 11 residues. The CDR3 sequence: CASRSTDTQYF. CDR3 sequence (DNA): TGTGCCAGCAGATCGACAGATACGCAGTATTTT.

J is TRBJ1-6 and V is TRBV28; 8 bases map to TRBD1. The germline V gene has CDR1 MDHEN and CDR2 SYDVKM. The CDR3 runs 15 residues. The trim removed 4 bases at V and 7 bases at J, leaving 6 bases unmatched. CDR3 nucleotide sequence: TGTGCCAGCAGTTCAGAGGGGACAGGCAATTCACCCCTCCACTTT. Protein sequence: CASSSEGTGNSPLHF. Using reference TRBV28 and TRBJ1-6 for the parts outside the CDR3, the full variable domain is DVKVTQSSRYLVKRTGEKVFLECVQDMDHENMFWYRQDPGLGLRLIYFSYDVKMKEKGDIPEGYSVSREKKERFSLILESASTNQTSMYLCASSSEGTGNSPLHFGNGTRLTVT.

The rearrangement links TRBV7-2 to TRBJ1-6; tentatively, D is TRBD1 (5 bases). Between the trimmed V and J ends, which lost 5 bases and 2 bases, there was a span of 13 bases. Germline values: CDR1 SGHTA, CDR2 FQGNSA. This CDR3 has 16 amino acids. CDR3: CASSGTDSPYNSPLHF. CDR3 in DNA: TGTGCCAGCAGCGGGACCGACAGCCCCTATAATTCACCCCTCCACTTT.

V and J are TRBV2 and TRBJ1-1, with D tentatively TRBD1 (6 bases). Trimming cost V 4 bases and J 0 bases, with 9 bases left between them. CDR1 and CDR2 from the germline V gene are SNHLY and FYNNEI. CDR3 length: 14 amino acids. CDR3 DNA: TGTGCCAGCAGTGGAGACAGGATGAACACTGAAGCTTTCTTT. Encoded protein: CASSGDRMNTEAFF.

The chain is built from TRBV2 and TRBJ2-1; D may be TRBD1 (5 bases). Germline loops: CDR1 SNHLY, CDR2 FYNNEI. This CDR3 is 14 amino acids long. The V end was cut by 1 base, the J end by 6 bases, with 10 bases between. CDR3 loop: CASSEGTYFNEQFF. DNA of the CDR3: TGTGCCAGCAGTGAAGGGACATATTTCAATGAGCAGTTCTTC.

The chain has TRBV10-3 and TRBJ2-3, with D unclear. The CDR3 extends over 12 amino acids. The V end was cut by 10 bases, the J end by 1 base, with 9 bases between. CDR1 ENHRY and CDR2 SYGVKD come from the germline V gene. CDR3 in amino acids: CATFSGTDTQYF. The CDR3 nucleotides read TGTGCCACCTTTTCGGGCACAGATACGCAGTATTTT.

The V call is TRBV2, the J call TRBJ1-1; maybe TRBD1 (5 bases). CDR1 and CDR2 from the germline V gene are SNHLY and FYNNEI. The CDR3 sequence is 13 residues long. Trimming left V 0 bases short and J 7 bases short, with 9 bases between. In nucleotides, the CDR3 is TGTGCCAGCAGTGAAGCGCGTACAGGTGAAGCTTTCTTT. The encoded protein is CASSEARTGEAFF. Supplemented by reference TRBV2 and TRBJ1-1, the full variable domain reads EPEVTQTPSHQVTQMGQEVILRCVPISNHLYFYWYRQILGQKVEFLVSFYNNEISEKSEIFDDQFSVERPDGSNFTLKIRSTKLEDSAMYFCASSEARTGEAFFGQGTRLTVV.

The V gene is TRBV5-1, the J gene TRBJ1-2, with 7 bases that match TRBD1. The CDR3 runs to 13 residues. Per germline, CDR1 SGHRS and CDR2 YFSETQ. The J segment lost 3 bases and the V segment lost 6 bases, leaving 5 bases of the junction unmatched. The CDR3: CASKQGTDYGYTF. The CDR3 nucleotides read TGCGCCAGCAAACAGGGGACGGACTATGGCTACACCTTC. The complete variable domain, with remaining parts taken from reference TRBV5-1 and TRBJ1-2, reads KAGVTQTPRYLIKTRGQQVTLSCSPISGHRSVSWYQQTPGQGLQFLFEYFSETQRNKGNFPGRFSGRQFSNSRSEMNVSTLELGDSALYLCASKQGTDYGYTFGSGTRLTVV.

CDR3 sequence reads: CASSGQGEVGYTF. DNA of the CDR3: TGTGCCAGCAGTGGACAGGGGGAGGTTGGCTACACCTTC. The chain carries TRBV2 and TRBJ1-2, with 9 bases matching TRBD1. V shed 4 bases, J shed 7 bases, and the junction held 4 bases outside the gene matches. Germline loops: CDR1 SNHLY, CDR2 FYNNEI. This CDR3 comprises 13 residues. The variable domain in full, completed from reference TRBV2 and TRBJ1-2, reads EPEVTQTPSHQVTQMGQEVILRCVPISNHLYFYWYRQILGQKVEFLVSFYNNEISEKSEIFDDQFSVERPDGSNFTLKIRSTKLEDSAMYFCASSGQGEVGYTFGSGTRLTVV.

The chain has TRBV27 and TRBJ2-3; D is possibly TRBD1 or TRBD2 (5 bases each). Germline V gene sequence: CDR1 MNHEY, CDR2 SMNVEV (reference sequence). The ends were cut back, 5 bases at V and 5 bases at J, with 17 bases in the middle. This CDR3 spans 15 amino acids. CDR3 DNA: TGTGCCAGCAGTCACTTCATTCGGGGCGGAGATACGCAGTATTTT. Amino acid sequence: CASSHFIRGGDTQYF.

The chain couples TRBV7-2 to TRBJ2-7, with unresolved D. Deletions cut 5 bases from V and 2 bases from J, with 13 bases between. The CDR3 extends over 14 amino acids. Germline lookup yields CDR1 SGHTA and CDR2 FQGNSA. CDR3 DNA: TGTGCCAGCAGCCCAAACCCGCCGACCTACGAGCAGTACTTC. Translated, it gives CASSPNPPTYEQYF.

V and J are TRBV19 and TRBJ2-2, with 9 bases aligning to TRBD2. Germline lookup yields CDR1 LNHDA and CDR2 SQIVND (reference sequence). The J segment lost 1 base and the V segment lost 5 bases, leaving 8 bases of the junction unmatched. CDR3 length equals 17 residues. CDR3 DNA: TGTGCCAGTAGTGCAATAGCGGGGGTCTTGAACACCGGGGAGCTGTTTTTT. Its translation is CASSAIAGVLNTGELFF.